This T cell receptor beta chain was documented in a study of blood T cell repertoires in COVID-19 (dated by TCRdb to between 2020 and 2021). About the investigation overall: Samples covering the acute and convalescent phases of COVID-19 were provided by collaborators in the United States, Italy and Spain. Where available, HLA class I and class II types were obtained from metadata supplied by the sample provider rather than from assay-based typing. The samples were drawn from two sources: the first 160 participants of the ongoing ImmuneRACE study, and 1,000 to 1,500 subjects contributed by 6 global collaborators. Subjects who had been exposed to COVID-19, were actively infected with it, or had recovered from it provided the deeply sampled blood TCRbeta repertoires that made up the dataset. The material from the prospective study consisted of cDNA or gDNA derived from T cells, B-cell-depleted T cells, or PBMCs. The repertoires were released in a freely available public database intended as a resource for research on the immune response to SARS-CoV-2. A de-identified subject ID, COVID-19 status, age in years and sex were almost always included in the sample metadata. Study-wide findings and limitations: The quantity of clinical and demographic metadata differed by source and by participant and was supplied without curation.

The collaborating institutions used their own protocols to collect whole blood in K2EDTA tubes. For TCRbeta analysis, collaborators shipped samples as frozen whole blood, isolated PBMCs, or DNA extracted from either of those sample types. Sequences LGHNA (CDR1) and YNFKEQ (CDR2) are obtained from the germline V gene. Counted from cysteine to phenylalanine, this CDR3 has 16 amino acids. Only CDR3 DNA remains: 48 bases, in frame from the first base. V drops 4 bases and J drops 8 bases, leaving 21 bases in between. The immunoSEQ Assay, a bias-controlled multiplex PCR, was used to amplify TCRbeta CDR3 regions from genomic DNA. The source study handled its data this way. The number of nucleated cells in each sample was estimated from the amplification of reference gene primers within the assay. Sequence reads were collapsed and filtered to measure the absolute abundance of every unique TCRbeta CDR3 rearrangement. For each sample, productive Simpson clonality was calculated as the square root of Simpson's diversity index over productive rearrangements. TCRdb obtained this table from immuneACCESS and retained in-frame rearrangements with V and J assigned. These tables miss some clones; where compared with another copy, unresolved V genes account for less than half of the shortfall, and the remainder is unexplained. That table supplies the V and J calls and clone size; D and trimming were determined from the DNA. The table for this sample lists more than 200,000 clones; 88% of them were counted only once. Approximately 1.6% of the sample goes to the ten largest clones.

As regards this clone: No cognate antigen has been identified for it. Base qualities are not recorded, but no much larger clone differs from it by a single base.

The receptor comes from a man between 65 and 85 years old with acute or convalescent COVID-19. The rearrangement joined TRBV4-2 to TRBJ2-1; D gene: possibly TRBD2, on 6 matching bases. Sequencing was performed on peripheral blood. The CDR3: CASSPRKGRDVYEQFF. The nucleotides are TGTGCCAGCAGCCCGAGAAAGGGGCGGGATGTCTATGAGCAGTTCTTC.